The 14 T cell receptor beta chains below come from one sample, sequenced in a study of blood T cell repertoires in COVID-19. Data came from immunoSEQ multiplex PCR; TCRdb stores just in-frame clones and leaves some out. The table records 240,000 or so clones, about four fifths of them present only once. The specimen sequenced was peripheral blood. These receptors were taken from a woman older than 75 with acute or convalescent COVID-19.

This clone has a handful of counts. CDR3 loop: CASSLTGKGTDTQYF. CDR3 DNA sequence: TGCGCCAGCAGCTTGACAGGGAAGGGCACAGATACGCAGTATTTT. The chain uses TRBV5-1 and TRBJ2-3, with TRBD1 as a possible D gene (6 bases). Trimming shortened V by 1 base and J by 1 base, and 10 bases separated the two germline ends. The CDR3 has 15 residues. From germline, CDR1 is SGHRS and CDR2 YFSETQ.

V is TRBV28 and J is TRBJ1-2; 11 nucleotides match TRBD1. Germline V lookup: CDR1 MDHEN, CDR2 SYDVKM. CDR3 length: 15 amino acids. The junction had 10 bases not matched to a gene; V was cut back by 6 bases and J by 7 bases. CDR3 region: CASRDRGLISGGYTF. The DNA of the CDR3 is TGTGCCAGCAGGGACAGGGGGCTAATTTCGGGTGGCTACACCTTC.

The DNA for the CDR3 is TGTGCCAGCAGTGAAGCAAGGGACAGGATAAGCGCCATATATTTT. Translation gives CASSEARDRISAIYF. The chain has TRBV6-1 and TRBJ1-3; 8 positions match TRBD1. CDR1 MNHNS and CDR2 SASEGT come from the germline V gene. With 0 bases clipped from V and 11 bases from J, the junction kept 9 bases outside the gene matches. The CDR3 loop spans 15 amino acids.

This clone was detected only once. The chain joins TRBV5-6 to TRBJ1-1; D ambiguous. The CDR3 consists of 15 residues. Looked up from germline, CDR1 is SGHDT and CDR2 is YYEEEE. The V end lost 1 base, the J end lost 1 base, and 11 bases lay between the germline ends. The CDR3 coding sequence is TGTGCCAGCAGCTTGAGGCAGGCAAAGAACACTGAAGCTTTCTTT. This gives the protein CASSLRQAKNTEAFF.

This clone was counted a few times. This rearrangement joins TRBV28 to TRBJ1-4, with D hard to call. Germline CDR1 is MDHEN and CDR2 is SYDVKM. V dropped 3 bases and J dropped 6 bases, with 14 bases sitting between them. The CDR3 extends over 15 amino acids. CDR3 bases: TGTGCCAGCAGTTTGGTTCAGACAAATTATGAAAAACTGTTTTTT. Protein sequence: CASSLVQTNYEKLFF.

The genes are TRBV15 and TRBJ1-1; D unresolved. Germline lookup yields CDR1 LNHNV and CDR2 YYDKDF (reference sequence). V shed 5 bases and J shed 0 bases, with 7 bases lying between them. This CDR3 has 13 amino acids. The CDR3 DNA reads TGTGCCACCAGCCCCAGGTTGAACACTGAAGCTTTCTTT. Its protein product is CATSPRLNTEAFF.

The chain is built from TRBV20-1 and TRBJ1-2; 7 bases are shared with TRBD1. Germline assignment: CDR1 DFQATT and CDR2 SNEGSKA (reference sequence). The CDR3 has 11 residues. V dropped 3 bases and J dropped 7; count of bases not matched to a gene: 2. The CDR3 spells CSASGDSGYTF. CDR3 sequence (DNA): TGCAGTGCTAGCGGGGACAGTGGCTACACCTTC.

This clone was detected only once. The V call is TRBV5-1, the J call TRBJ2-5, with a possible D match to TRBD1 (5 bases). Germline lookup yields CDR1 SGHRS and CDR2 YFSETQ. The germline V and J ends were trimmed by 3 bases and 3 bases, with 9 bases remaining between them. This CDR3 comprises 13 residues. CDR3 coding DNA: TGCGCCAGCAGCTCCCCAGGGAAAGAGACCCAGTACTTC. Translation gives CASSSPGKETQYF.

The chain combines TRBV5-1 with TRBJ1-1, with D possibly being TRBD1 (5 bases). This CDR3 is 11 amino acids long. Trimming removed 8 bases at V and 8 bases at J, with 13 bases between. Germline CDR1 SGHRS, CDR2 YFSETQ. This CDR3 is CARTWGEEAFF. CDR3 nucleotide sequence: TGCGCCAGAACGTGGGGGGAAGAAGCTTTCTTT.

The chain joins TRBV5-1 to TRBJ1-1, with D possibly matching TRBD1 (6 bases). This CDR3 contains 14 residues. Germline-derived CDR1 and CDR2 are SGHRS and YFSETQ. Trimming left V 2 bases short and J 7 bases short, with 15 bases between. The CDR3 DNA follows: TGCGCCAGCAGCTTCGAGGGACATCCCGGTGAAGCTTTCTTT. This codes for CASSFEGHPGEAFF.

J is TRBJ2-1 and V is TRBV11-3; D is uncertain. V lost 4 bases and J 7 bases, leaving 11 bases between the germline ends. The germline V gene has CDR1 SGHNT and CDR2 YENEEA. The CDR3 length is 13 residues. In DNA form, the CDR3 reads TGTGCCAGCAGCTCCGGTTTCCCTAATGAGCAGTTCTTC. Translated: CASSSGFPNEQFF.

V and J are TRBV4-2 and TRBJ1-2; 11 nucleotides align to TRBD1. CDR3 size: 16 residues. Germline V gene lookup returns CDR1 LGHNA and CDR2 YNFKEQ. The trim removed 3 bases at V and 2 bases at J, leaving 5 bases unmatched. This CDR3 reads CASSQWDRGNNYGYTF. As DNA, the CDR3 is TGTGCCAGCAGCCAGTGGGACAGGGGGAACAACTATGGCTACACCTTC.

This clone was seen a single time. In nucleotides, the CDR3 is TGTGCCAGCACCCCCCAGGCGAACACTGAAGCTTTCTTT. Protein product: CASTPQANTEAFF. The chain combines TRBV12-3 or TRBV12-4 with TRBJ1-1; D not certain. This CDR3 is 13 amino acids long. Trimming removed 7 bases from V and 1 base from J, with 10 bases in between.

V gene TRBV18 combines with J gene TRBJ1-5; D unclear. Trimming took 1 base from V and 6 from J, leaving 13 bases between them. CDR1 and CDR2 from the germline V gene are KGHSH and LQKENI. This CDR3 is built from 15 residues. CDR3 sequence: CASSPLGEVGQPQHF. CDR3 coding DNA: TGTGCCAGCTCACCACTTGGTGAGGTTGGTCAGCCCCAGCATTTT.